This T cell receptor (beta chain) was retrieved from a study of CD8 T cells in Susac syndrome. Overall study context: Patients with Susac syndrome were therapy-naive, treated with corticosteroids, or treated with intravenous immunoglobulin alone when blood was collected.

Random hexamers were used to reverse transcribe an amount of about 0.45 to 1 ug RNA. An immunoSEQ multiplex PCR generated amplified TCR beta CDR3 products spanning 54 Vbeta and 13 Jbeta. TCRdb called the immunoSEQ multiplex PCR reads again in MiXCR, with one record for every CDR3 protein. The table lists 110,000 to 150,000 distinct CDR3 sequences, nearly 97% of them singletons. From blood CD8+ and CD4+ T cells, the TCR beta chain was sequenced. This CDR3 spans 14 amino acids. V dropped 0 bases and J dropped 7 bases, with 10 bases sitting between them. CDR1 is SGDLS and CDR2 is YYNGEE in the germline V gene.

The rearrangement uses TRBV9 and TRBJ2-2; D remains unclear. Input material: CD4+ T cells from PBMCs. The TCR comes from a human donor with Susac syndrome. The CDR3: CASSVAQPSGELFF. The DNA for the CDR3 is TGTGCCAGCAGCGTAGCACAGCCCAGCGGGGAGCTGTTTTTT.